Each of the 10 T cell receptor beta chains below was sequenced from the same sample in a study of T-cell memory formation after mild COVID-19. TCRdb independently ran MiXCR on the 5' RACE reads; one entry per CDR3 protein. This table holds about 340,000 distinct CDR3 sequences, under 25% found once. Sample: PBMCs or a T cell subset sorted from them (not recorded which). The receptors come from an adult woman who had mild COVID-19 (a few samples of this study predate the infection). Cell type and time point are not known.

This sequence joins TRBV12-3 or TRBV12-4 and TRBJ1-6; D gene uncertain. The CDR3 has 12 residues. Trimming stripped 7 bases from V and 13 bases from J, with 14 bases between. CDR3 nucleotide sequence: TGTGCCAGCACTATCAGGTGGGGTCCCCTCCACTTT. Protein product: CASTIRWGPLHF.

The gene calls are TRBV6-1 and TRBJ2-1; TRBD2 aligns across 12 bases. The CDR3 runs 19 residues. V lost 6 bases, J lost 1 base, and 13 bases stayed unmatched. From germline, CDR1 is MNHNS and CDR2 SASEGT. CDR3 DNA sequence: TGTGCCAGCAGGGGCTTACTAGCGGGAGGCCTTTTGTCCTACAATGAGCAGTTCTTC. It yields the protein CASRGLLAGGLLSYNEQFF.

The genes are TRBV28 and TRBJ2-1; D could derive from TRBD1 or TRBD2 (5 bases each). This CDR3 spans 14 amino acids. With 7 bases removed from V and 8 bases from J, the gap between germline ends came to 18 bases. The germline gives CDR1 MDHEN, CDR2 SYDVKM. The CDR3 coding sequence is TGTGCCAGCACTCCAGCCCCAGGGAGCCATGAGCAGTTCTTC. Protein: CASTPAPGSHEQFF.

This clonotype was seen a handful of times. The V gene is TRBV7-6, the J gene TRBJ2-7; TRBD2 aligns across 10 bases. Per germline, CDR1 SGHVS and CDR2 FNYEAQ. Trimming took 5 bases from V and 2 from J; bases not matched to a gene: 9. This CDR3 has 16 residues. The CDR3 reads CASSPRRAGGAYEQYF. CDR3 in DNA: TGTGCCAGCAGCCCTCGGCGAGCGGGAGGGGCCTACGAGCAGTACTTC.

The V gene is TRBV27, the J gene TRBJ2-2; 9 nucleotides agree with TRBD1. The germline gives CDR1 MNHEY, CDR2 SMNVEV (reference sequence). The CDR3 spans 14 residues. Trimming at V came to 3 bases and at J to 8 bases, leaving 4 bases not matched to a gene. The CDR3 here is CASSFTGGVGELFF. Here the CDR3 DNA reads TGTGCCAGCAGTTTTACAGGGGGCGTTGGGGAGCTGTTTTTT.

The chain employs TRBV2 and TRBJ2-7, with D possibly TRBD2 on 5 matching bases. CDR3 length equals 14 residues. CDR1 is SNHLY and CDR2 is FYNNEI in the germline V gene. Between the trimmed V and J ends, which lost 7 bases and 0 bases, there was a span of 13 bases. In nucleotides, the CDR3 is TGTGCCAGCAAGGAGGCAGACAACTCCTACGAGCAGTACTTC. Protein sequence: CASKEADNSYEQYF. The full variable domain, rest sourced from reference TRBV2 and TRBJ2-7, is EPEVTQTPSHQVTQMGQEVILRCVPISNHLYFYWYRQILGQKVEFLVSFYNNEISEKSEIFDDQFSVERPDGSNFTLKIRSTKLEDSAMYFCASKEADNSYEQYFGPGTRLTVT.

The chain has TRBV24-1 and TRBJ2-7; TRBD1 might be the D (5 bases). V shed 3 bases and J shed 3 bases, with 11 bases lying between them. The CDR3 has 14 residues. Germline V gene lookup returns CDR1 KGHDR and CDR2 SFDVKD. The DNA for the CDR3 is TGTGCCACCAGTGATAAGGACAATATCTACGAGCAGTACTTC. Translating gives CATSDKDNIYEQYF.

This clonotype has only a few counts. The V and J genes are TRBV5-4 and TRBJ2-1; D is unclear. The CDR3 covers 14 residues. V lost 0 bases to trimming and J lost 5 bases, with 9 bases between them. Germline assignment: CDR1 SGHNT and CDR2 YYREEE (reference sequence). CDR3 DNA sequence: TGTGCCAGCAGCTTGGTTAGCAGAAACAATGAGCAGTTCTTC. The encoded protein is CASSLVSRNNEQFF.

The sample holds a few counts of this clonotype. The chain recombines TRBV5-6 with TRBJ1-2; D call uncertain. This CDR3 has 15 residues. The V end lost 4 bases, the J end lost 3 bases, and 16 bases lay between the germline ends. Germline loops: CDR1 SGHDT, CDR2 YYEEEE. The CDR3, as DNA: TGTGCCAGCAGCACGCGCTTTCAGGTCCACTATGGCTACACCTTC. Residues: CASSTRFQVHYGYTF.

The rearrangement links TRBV7-8 to TRBJ2-5; tentative D call: TRBD1 (6 bases). The CDR3 runs to 14 residues. V was trimmed by 0 bases and J by 4 bases, leaving 9 bases between them. Germline assignment: CDR1 SGHVS and CDR2 FQNEAQ. The chain's CDR3 is CASSLAGHRETQYF. The CDR3 DNA follows: TGTGCCAGCAGCTTAGCGGGACACAGAGAGACCCAGTACTTC.